The rows below give T cell receptor beta chains drawn from one sample of a study of long-term antiretroviral therapy in people with HIV. Some clones are missing from TCRdb's copy, which holds only in-frame ones; the method was immunoSEQ multiplex PCR. The sample gives 30,000 to 35,000 clones, 80% to 90% of which show up once; roughly 3.8% is in the top ten. The material sequenced was unsorted PBMCs, taken 0.8 years before starting antiretroviral therapy. All receptors derive from a man younger than 30 with HIV. CDR3s include the opening cysteine and the closing phenylalanine or tryptophan. The order of the fields is V gene, D gene, J gene, clone size, CDR3 protein, CDR3 DNA. The D gene is left open where the match is weak. Expanded clones get a size class; other rows say once, few or many, or leave the size out.

>TRBV5-1|TRBD1|TRBJ2-7|.
CASSLRSGTGVHEQYF
TGCGCCAGCAGCTTGAGGTCCGGGACAGGGGTCCACGAGCAGTACTTC
>TRBV5-1|.|TRBJ2-5|.
CASSPQPGDEETQYF
TGCGCCAGCAGCCCACAGCCAGGGGACGAAGAGACCCAGTACTTC
>TRBV7-9|.|TRBJ1-4|once
CASSFEDDEKLFF
TGTGCCAGCAGCTTCGAGGATGATGAAAAACTGTTTTTT
>TRBV19|TRBD1|TRBJ1-5|few
CASSARTGAGHQPQHF
TGTGCCAGTAGTGCACGCACAGGGGCTGGACATCAGCCCCAGCATTTT
>TRBV7-8|TRBD1|TRBJ2-1|.
CASSFGLLDRENNEQFF
TGTGCCAGCAGCTTTGGCCTACTGGACAGGGAAAACAATGAGCAGTTCTTC
>TRBV6-6|.|TRBJ1-4|.
CASSPLGVLEEKLFF
TGTGCCAGCAGCCCTTTGGGAGTCCTGGAGGAAAAACTGTTTTTT
>TRBV5-6|.|TRBJ1-1|.
CASSADGNTEAFF
TGTGCCAGCAGCGCCGATGGGAACACTGAAGCTTTCTTT
>TRBV5-1|TRBD1|TRBJ2-3|.
CASSPGTGITDTQYF
TGCGCCAGCAGCCCAGGGACAGGGATTACAGATACGCAGTATTTT
>TRBV13|TRBD1|TRBJ1-2|.
CASHAGQVVYGYTF
TGTGCCAGCCACGCGGGACAGGTAGTATATGGCTACACCTTC
>TRBV5-4|TRBD1|TRBJ1-3|.
CASSPGGTGNTIYF
TGTGCCAGCAGCCCAGGGGGCACTGGAAACACCATATATTTT
>TRBV6-5|.|TRBJ2-2|.
CASIGADSSTGELFF
TGTGCCAGCATCGGAGCGGACTCGTCCACCGGGGAGCTGTTTTTT
>TRBV5-1|.|TRBJ2-2|.
CASSPRGEKNTGELFF
TGCGCCAGCAGCCCCAGAGGGGAAAAGAACACCGGGGAGCTGTTTTTT
>TRBV15|.|TRBJ1-1|.
CATSREGGSTEAFF
TGTGCCACCAGCAGAGAGGGGGGATCCACTGAAGCTTTCTTT
>TRBV6-5|TRBD1|TRBJ1-3|.
CASSPRTGTGNTIYF
TGTGCCAGCAGCCCGAGGACAGGGACTGGAAACACCATATATTTT
>TRBV19|.|TRBJ1-2|.
CASSTVPGVGYTF
TGTGCCAGTAGTACGGTCCCGGGGGTAGGCTACACCTTC
>TRBV7-3|.|TRBJ2-1|.
CASSPHGTTGVGSYNEQFF
TGTGCCAGCAGCCCACATGGGACAACCGGCGTTGGGTCCTACAATGAGCAGTTCTTC
>TRBV11-2|TRBD1|TRBJ2-7|.
CASSWDRSSYEQYF
TGTGCCAGCAGCTGGGACAGGAGCTCCTACGAGCAGTACTTC
>TRBV19|.|TRBJ2-2|.
CASSIGVGSGELFF
TGTGCCAGTAGTATAGGTGTCGGGTCCGGGGAGCTGTTTTTT
>TRBV5-4|.|TRBJ1-1|.
CASSLGGGTRDTEAFF
TGTGCCAGCAGCTTGGGCGGGGGAACTCGGGACACTGAAGCTTTCTTT
>TRBV5-4|TRBD2|TRBJ2-7|.
CASKASGGYEQYF
TGTGCCAGCAAGGCTAGCGGGGGCTACGAGCAGTACTTC
>TRBV15|.|TRBJ1-5|few
CATSRETVSNQPQHF
TGTGCCACCAGCAGAGAGACAGTGAGCAATCAGCCCCAGCATTTT
>TRBV4-2|TRBD1|TRBJ1-2|.
CASSQETGALAGYTF
TGTGCCAGCAGCCAAGAGACAGGGGCGCTCGCTGGCTACACCTTC
>TRBV4-2|.|TRBJ2-1|.
CASSPLGGLSYNEQFF
TGTGCCAGCAGCCCGCTTGGAGGGCTCTCCTACAATGAGCAGTTCTTC
>TRBV7-2|TRBD2|TRBJ2-3|.
CASSSPPGGRTDTQYF
TGTGCCAGCAGCAGCCCCCCGGGGGGGCGCACAGATACGCAGTATTTT
>TRBV4-3|.|TRBJ2-7|.
CASSQDPPGLVLGEQYF
TGCGCCAGCAGCCAAGACCCCCCGGGGCTAGTACTGGGCGAGCAGTACTTC
>TRBV4-2|TRBD1|TRBJ2-1|.
CASSRPAGTGSSSYNEQFF
TGTGCCAGCAGCCGACCCGCCGGGACAGGGTCCAGCTCCTACAATGAGCAGTTCTTC